A selection of T cell receptor beta chains follows, all from one sample in a study of T cell responses to AZD1222 COVID-19 vaccine. Some clones are missing from TCRdb's copy, which holds only in-frame ones; the method was immunoSEQ multiplex PCR. The table includes about 150,000 clones, 85% to 90% detected once. The sample in question was peripheral blood, obtained on day 0 of MenACWY control vaccination. The origin of the receptors is an adult in good health. Each CDR3 is given with its conserved first and last residue. Each record gives: CDR3 DNA, CDR3 protein, D gene, CDR3 length, V gene, J gene. The D gene is left open where the match is weak.

CDR3 DNA: TGTGCCAGCAGCTCCACTAATTCAGATACGCAGTATTTT
CDR3 protein: CASSSTNSDTQYF
D gene: NA
CDR3 length: 13
V gene: TRBV11-3
J gene: TRBJ2-3

CDR3 DNA: TGTGCCAGTCCCTGGGACAGGGCGTTCCATTTCTACACCTTC
CDR3 protein: CASPWDRAFHFYTF
D gene: TRBD1
CDR3 length: 14
V gene: TRBV6-5
J gene: TRBJ1-2

CDR3 DNA: TGCGCCAGCAGCCCGGACGGCGGAAGGCAGTTCTTC
CDR3 protein: CASSPDGGRQFF
D gene: NA
CDR3 length: 12
V gene: TRBV5-1
J gene: TRBJ2-1

CDR3 DNA: TGTGCCAGCAGCCGAGACAGGGGAGGAACTGAAGCTTTCTTT
CDR3 protein: CASSRDRGGTEAFF
D gene: TRBD1
CDR3 length: 14
V gene: TRBV11-3
J gene: TRBJ1-1

CDR3 DNA: TGTGCCACCCTGACAGGGTCTGGAAACACCATATATTTT
CDR3 protein: CATLTGSGNTIYF
D gene: TRBD1
CDR3 length: 13
V gene: TRBV10-3
J gene: TRBJ1-3

CDR3 DNA: TGTGCCACCTCTCTGGGGGGGTTAGCCCGGACCGGGGAGCTGTTTTTT
CDR3 protein: CATSLGGLARTGELFF
D gene: TRBD2
CDR3 length: 16
V gene: TRBV15
J gene: TRBJ2-2

CDR3 DNA: TGCGCCAGCAGCCACGGGACAGAAGATGGCTACACCTTC
CDR3 protein: CASSHGTEDGYTF
D gene: TRBD1
CDR3 length: 13
V gene: TRBV4-1
J gene: TRBJ1-2

CDR3 DNA: TGTGCCAGCAGCCCGCCCCCCTACAATGAGCAGTTCTTC
CDR3 protein: CASSPPPYNEQFF
D gene: NA
CDR3 length: 13
V gene: TRBV11-2
J gene: TRBJ2-1

CDR3 DNA: TGTGCCAGCAGGTTGCGTAGCTCTGGGGCCAACGTCCTGACTTTC
CDR3 protein: CASRLRSSGANVLTF
D gene: NA
CDR3 length: 15
V gene: TRBV6-5
J gene: TRBJ2-6

CDR3 DNA: TGCGCCAGCAGCTTGGCCAGGGGGACAGATACGCAGTATTTT
CDR3 protein: CASSLARGTDTQYF
D gene: TRBD1
CDR3 length: 14
V gene: TRBV5-1
J gene: TRBJ2-3

CDR3 DNA: TGTGCCAGCAGTTTATCGGGGGGCCCGGGTCAGCCCCAGCATTTT
CDR3 protein: CASSLSGGPGQPQHF
D gene: NA
CDR3 length: 15
V gene: TRBV27
J gene: TRBJ1-5

CDR3 DNA: TGTGCCAGCAGCTTAGGGACAGGCGCTAACTATGGCTACACCTTC
CDR3 protein: CASSLGTGANYGYTF
D gene: TRBD1
CDR3 length: 15
V gene: TRBV7-9
J gene: TRBJ1-2

CDR3 DNA: TGTGCCAGCAGCCAGATAGACAGGGCCCACTACGAGCAGTACTTC
CDR3 protein: CASSQIDRAHYEQYF
D gene: TRBD1
CDR3 length: 15
V gene: TRBV11-2
J gene: TRBJ2-7

CDR3 DNA: TGTGCCAGCAGACGGACCGGGAGCTCCTACAATGAGCAGTTCTTC
CDR3 protein: CASRRTGSSYNEQFF
D gene: NA
CDR3 length: 15
V gene: TRBV27
J gene: TRBJ2-1

CDR3 DNA: TGTGCCAGCAGCTTGGGGACAGGCAAAGAGACCCAGTACTTC
CDR3 protein: CASSLGTGKETQYF
D gene: TRBD1
CDR3 length: 14
V gene: TRBV5-5
J gene: TRBJ2-5

CDR3 DNA: TGCAGTGCTAGTAAGGCCCATGGTGAGGAGACCCAGTACTTC
CDR3 protein: CSASKAHGEETQYF
D gene: NA
CDR3 length: 14
V gene: TRBV20-1
J gene: TRBJ2-5

CDR3 DNA: TGCAGCGCCGATCATGGGGGATCCTCTGGGGCCAACGTCCTGACTTTC
CDR3 protein: CSADHGGSSGANVLTF
D gene: NA
CDR3 length: 16
V gene: TRBV29-1
J gene: TRBJ2-6

CDR3 DNA: TGTGCCAGCAGGATGAACACTGAAGCTTTCTTT
CDR3 protein: CASRMNTEAFF
D gene: NA
CDR3 length: 11
V gene: TRBV2
J gene: TRBJ1-1

CDR3 DNA: TGTGCCAGCAGCGGAACGACAGGAATGGTGAATGGCTACACCTTC
CDR3 protein: CASSGTTGMVNGYTF
D gene: NA
CDR3 length: 15
V gene: TRBV9
J gene: TRBJ1-2

CDR3 DNA: TGTGCCAGCAGCTTAGTTGGGGGGTACACTGAAGCTTTCTTT
CDR3 protein: CASSLVGGYTEAFF
D gene: NA
CDR3 length: 14
V gene: TRBV11-2
J gene: TRBJ1-1

CDR3 DNA: TGTGCCAGCAGCTTAGGCACCGGGCATTCACCCCTCCACTTT
CDR3 protein: CASSLGTGHSPLHF
D gene: NA
CDR3 length: 14
V gene: TRBV11-2
J gene: TRBJ1-6

CDR3 DNA: TGTGCCAGCAGTGACTGGGACAGGAACTATGGCTACACCTTC
CDR3 protein: CASSDWDRNYGYTF
D gene: TRBD1
CDR3 length: 14
V gene: TRBV6-4
J gene: TRBJ1-2